Listed here are 24 T cell receptor beta chains from one sample, sequenced in a study of cytomegalovirus exposure and HLA in healthy donors. PCR employed 60 Vbeta and 13 Jbeta primers. Method: immunoSEQ multiplex PCR; TCRdb's copy keeps in-frame clones and lacks some. The data show around 160,000 clones, 83% seen once. Sequences were obtained from PBMCs. Receptor source: a man aged 50 or older in good health and CMV-seropositive.

The DNA for the CDR3 is TGTGCCAGCAGCCCCCAGGGGGTTTTAGTTCAGCCCCAGCATTTT. Protein: CASSPQGVLVQPQHF. The chain employs TRBV6-5 and TRBJ1-5, with 7 positions matching TRBD1. CDR1 MNHEY and CDR2 SVGAGI come from the germline V gene. The CDR3 runs 15 residues. Trimming at V came to 6 bases and at J to 6 bases, leaving 11 bases not matched to a gene.

The chain recombines TRBV28 with TRBJ2-7, with D maybe TRBD2 (5 bases). V was pared by 3 bases and J by 2 bases, with 11 bases between. The CDR3 length is 14 residues. Germline values: CDR1 MDHEN, CDR2 SYDVKM. CDR3 sequence: CASSFRTRAYEQYF. The CDR3 nucleotides read TGTGCCAGCAGTTTCCGGACTCGGGCCTACGAGCAGTACTTC.

The chain couples TRBV5-8 to TRBJ1-5; D may be TRBD1 (6 bases). The CDR3 runs to 15 residues. V was clipped by 0 bases and J by 3 bases, with 10 bases between them. In germline, CDR1 is SGHTS, CDR2 YDEGEE. CDR3 residues: CASSLEGGVNQPQHF. CDR3 coding DNA: TGTGCCAGCAGCTTGGAAGGGGGTGTCAATCAGCCCCAGCATTTT.

This chain connects TRBV6-1 to TRBJ2-7; 8 nucleotides align to TRBD1. Germline lookup yields CDR1 MNHNS and CDR2 SASEGT. The CDR3 sequence is 15 residues long. The V gene end was trimmed by 6 bases and the J gene end by 3 bases; junction bases not matched to a gene: 10. In DNA, the CDR3 is TGTGCCAGCAGCAAAGAGACAGGGGTCGGCTACGAGCAGTACTTC. Its protein is CASSKETGVGYEQYF.

This chain links TRBV5-4 with TRBJ2-1; 12 bases match TRBD2. The germline CDR1 and CDR2 sequences are SGHNT and YYREEE (reference sequence). The V gene end was trimmed by 4 bases and the J gene end by 10 bases; junction bases not matched to a gene: 9. The CDR3 totals 15 residues. DNA for the CDR3: TGTGCCAGCAGCGCAGCTAGCGGGGGGGCCCGGGAGCAGTTCTTC. It specifies CASSAASGGAREQFF.

V gene TRBV28 combines with J gene TRBJ1-5, with 7 positions matching TRBD1. There are 14 residues in the CDR3. V was pared by 3 bases and J by 4 bases, with 3 bases of the junction left unmatched. Looked up from germline, CDR1 is MDHEN and CDR2 is SYDVKM. CDR3: CASSLLGQNQPQHF. CDR3 DNA sequence: TGTGCCAGCAGTTTGCTGGGACAGAATCAGCCCCAGCATTTT.

The chain combines TRBV19 with TRBJ2-2, with D possibly matching TRBD2 (7 bases). The length of the CDR3 is 15 residues. Germline V gene lookup returns CDR1 LNHDA and CDR2 SQIVND (reference sequence). Trimming removed 7 bases from V and 6 bases from J, with 18 bases in between. CDR3 sequence (DNA): TGTGCCAGTACGATTTGGGGGGGGCTCGCCGGGGAGCTGTTTTTT. It encodes CASTIWGGLAGELFF.

In its sample, this clone was seen a few times. The chain links TRBV28 to TRBJ1-5, with 8 bases that match TRBD1. Looked up from germline, CDR1 is MDHEN and CDR2 is SYDVKM. V lost 8 bases and J lost 0; bases outside the gene matches: 12. The CDR3 sequence is 17 residues long. CDR3 sequence: CASGGGTGTISNQPQHF. The CDR3 coding sequence is TGTGCCAGCGGGGGGGGGACAGGCACAATTAGCAATCAGCCCCAGCATTTT.

The J gene is TRBJ2-7, the V gene TRBV15, with 10 bases matching TRBD1. The V gene's germline CDR1 is LNHNV and CDR2 YYDKDF (reference sequence). CDR3 length equals 15 residues. J was trimmed by 5 bases and V by 0 bases; bases with no gene match: 4. DNA of the CDR3: TGTGCCACCAGCAGAGACGACAGGGGGCAAAACGAGCAGTACTTC. It is translated as CATSRDDRGQNEQYF.

The CDR3 DNA reads TGTGCCAGCAGCGCGGTCCGGGACTCCCCCTACGAGCAGTACTTC. Translated, it gives CASSAVRDSPYEQYF. The chain couples TRBV21-1 to TRBJ2-7; TRBD2, the table's D call, was not compared with the DNA. TRBV21-1 is listed as a pseudogene. The CDR3 extends over 15 amino acids.

Here the CDR3 reads CASNLAWGGQYF. For the CDR3, the DNA is TGTGCCAGCAATCTCGCCTGGGGGGGACAGTACTTC. This chain joins TRBV6-1 and TRBJ2-5; TRBD2 matches 7 bases. This CDR3 region has 12 residues. Germline V gene sequence: CDR1 MNHNS, CDR2 SASEGT. Losses at the gene ends were 7 bases for V and 11 bases for J; bases not matched to a gene: 10.

The count of this clone is one. The rearrangement links TRBV5-1 to TRBJ2-1, with D possibly TRBD1 on 7 matching bases. Looked up from germline, CDR1 is SGHRS and CDR2 is YFSETQ. The CDR3 has 16 amino acids. V lost 4 bases, J lost 1 base, and 15 bases lay in between. Here the CDR3 DNA reads TGCGCCAGCAGCCCGACAGGGACTTCATCCTACAATGAGCAGTTCTTC. Protein product: CASSPTGTSSYNEQFF.

The V and J genes are TRBV4-2 and TRBJ1-5; D is perhaps TRBD1 (5 bases). Deletions cut 0 bases from V and 4 bases from J, with 16 bases between. The CDR3 is 17 residues long. Germline CDR1 is LGHNA and CDR2 is YNFKEQ. CDR3 bases: TGTGCCAGCAGCCAAGATCGCGCGACAGCTATTAATCAGCCCCAGCATTTT. Its protein product is CASSQDRATAINQPQHF.

The chain links TRBV5-1 to TRBJ2-1, with 7 nucleotides matching TRBD1. Trimming removed 4 bases from V and 2 bases from J; junction bases left unmatched: 6. CDR1 SGHRS and CDR2 YFSETQ come from the germline V gene. The CDR3 is 15 amino acids. CDR3 in amino acids: CASSQDRVPYNEQFF. The CDR3 DNA is TGCGCCAGCAGCCAAGACAGGGTCCCCTACAATGAGCAGTTCTTC.

This clone was found a few times. In the same sample, other DNA sequences code for this CDR3. V usage is TRBV27 and J usage is TRBJ2-5; D may be TRBD2 (5 bases). V was pared by 2 bases and J by 2 bases, with 9 bases between. CDR1 MNHEY and CDR2 SMNVEV come from the germline V gene (reference sequence). There are 14 residues in the CDR3. The CDR3 nucleotides are TGTGCCAGCAGTTTAGCTGGCGGGCAAGAGACCCAGTACTTC. Amino acids: CASSLAGGQETQYF.

This rearrangement joins TRBV6-5 to TRBJ2-7; TRBD2 aligns across 8 bases. Losses at the gene ends were 6 bases for V and 4 bases for J; bases not matched to a gene: 11. This CDR3 has 15 residues. CDR1 is MNHEY and CDR2 is SVGAGI in the germline V gene. The CDR3 reads CASSRGGTGAYEQYF. For the CDR3, the DNA is TGTGCCAGCAGCCGCGGGGGGACGGGCGCTTACGAGCAGTACTTC.

This clone was counted between two and nine times. This rearrangement joins TRBV5-8 to TRBJ1-1; TRBD1 matches 10 bases. Trimming at V came to 4 bases and at J to 0 bases, leaving 6 bases not matched to a gene. This CDR3 is 16 amino acids long. Germline V CDR1 and CDR2: SGHTS, YDEGEE. Here the CDR3 DNA reads TGTGCCAGCAGCGCGGGACAGGGGACCATGAACACTGAAGCTTTCTTT. This encodes CASSAGQGTMNTEAFF.

V usage is TRBV4-2 and J usage is TRBJ2-7, with 11 bases fitting TRBD2. The closer fit of TRBJ2-1 to the DNA end suggests the J call may be wrong. Germline CDR1 LGHNA, CDR2 YNFKEQ. This CDR3 has 15 residues. CDR3 nucleotide sequence: TGTGCCAGCAGCTCCAGACTAGCGGGATCGTTTGAGCAGTTCTTC. Encoded protein: CASSSRLAGSFEQFF.

Only a few counts were recorded for this clone. V gene TRBV5-4 combines with J gene TRBJ1-1, with D uncertain. CDR3 length equals 12 residues. Trimming pared 1 base from V and 7 bases from J, leaving 8 bases between. Germline V gives CDR1 SGHNT, CDR2 YYREEE (reference sequence). The CDR3 is CASSLNEFEAFF. The CDR3 region has the DNA TGTGCCAGCAGCTTGAATGAGTTTGAAGCTTTCTTT.

This chain joins TRBV4-1 and TRBJ2-1; the match to TRBD2 covers 9 bases. Germline V gene lookup returns CDR1 MGHRA and CDR2 YSYEKL. After removal of 2 bases from V and 0 bases from J, the junction contained 2 bases not matched to a gene. The CDR3 spans 16 residues. CDR3 nucleotides: TGCGCCAGCAGCCAACTAGCGGGGAGCTCCTACAATGAGCAGTTCTTC. This encodes CASSQLAGSSYNEQFF.

The V and J genes are TRBV28 and TRBJ1-1; tentatively, D is TRBD1 (6 bases). V was trimmed by 6 bases and J by 4 bases, leaving 15 bases between them. The CDR3 length is 14 residues. Germline V gene lookup returns CDR1 MDHEN and CDR2 SYDVKM. The CDR3 DNA sequence: TGTGCCAGCAGCCGCAGGGGTCGGGGCACTGAAGCTTTCTTT. Its protein product is CASSRRGRGTEAFF.

The rearrangement links TRBV28 to TRBJ2-7, with D uncertain. Trimming pared 5 bases from V and 3 bases from J, leaving 8 bases between. Germline V gene lookup returns CDR1 MDHEN and CDR2 SYDVKM. The CDR3 consists of 12 residues. CDR3 amino acids: CASSREFYEQYF. The DNA for the CDR3 is TGTGCCAGCAGTCGAGAGTTCTACGAGCAGTACTTC.

The chain has TRBV30 and TRBJ2-7; TRBD2 aligns across 8 bases. The CDR3 contains 15 residues. CDR1 is GTSNPN and CDR2 is SVGIG in the germline V gene (reference sequence). The ends lost 5 bases at V and 5 bases at J; junction bases unmatched: 14. The CDR3 loop is CAWGGSGGLLDEQYF. The CDR3 nucleotides are TGTGCCTGGGGAGGGTCGGGGGGGCTTTTGGACGAGCAGTACTTC.

This clone was picked up one time. The chain couples TRBV5-1 to TRBJ1-4, with unresolved D. V lost 3 bases and J 4 bases, leaving 4 bases between the germline ends. The CDR3 extends over 12 amino acids. The germline V gene has CDR1 SGHRS and CDR2 YFSETQ. The CDR3 here is CASSSNNEKLFF. CDR3 nucleotides: TGCGCCAGCAGCTCTAATAATGAAAAACTGTTTTTT.